The 11 T cell receptor beta chains in this list originate from one sample, sequenced in a study of T-cell memory formation after mild COVID-19. TCRdb reanalysed the 5' RACE reads using MiXCR and keeps one entry per CDR3 protein. The table lists around 310,000 distinct CDR3 sequences, around 15% of them singletons. Sequencing was done on a sample of PBMCs or a T cell subset sorted from them (not recorded which). Every receptor here comes from a man between 18 and 29 years old who had mild COVID-19 (a few samples of this study predate the infection). Cell type and time point are not known.

This sequence joins TRBV11-2 and TRBJ2-1; 9 bases line up with TRBD2. The length of the CDR3 is 16 residues. After removal of 5 bases from V and 6 bases from J, the junction contained 11 bases not matched to a gene. The V gene's germline CDR1 is SGHAT and CDR2 FQNNGV. This CDR3 is CASSLLAGTSRNEQFF. CDR3 in DNA: TGTGCCAGCAGCCTTCTCGCCGGGACTAGCCGCAATGAGCAGTTCTTC.

This clonotype has ten or more counts. The chain combines TRBV5-4 with TRBJ2-1, with 10 bases lining up with TRBD2. The trim removed 5 bases at V and 5 bases at J, leaving 7 bases unmatched. This CDR3 is 15 amino acids long. Germline lookup yields CDR1 SGHNT and CDR2 YYREEE (reference sequence). The CDR3 region is CASRRTSGINNEQFF. The DNA of the CDR3 is TGTGCCAGCAGGCGGACTAGCGGAATAAACAATGAGCAGTTCTTC.

V and J are TRBV4-2 and TRBJ2-1; D is unclear. Germline V gene lookup returns CDR1 LGHNA and CDR2 YNFKEQ. Trimming took off 1 base at V and 0 bases at J, with 10 bases between the two ends. The CDR3 loop spans 16 amino acids. The chain's CDR3 is CASSQVKIYSYNEQFF. The CDR3 DNA is TGTGCCAGCAGCCAAGTAAAAATCTACTCCTACAATGAGCAGTTCTTC.

In this sample, this clonotype turned up a few times. This chain links TRBV6-5 with TRBJ2-7; D gene unclear. CDR1 and CDR2 from the germline V gene are MNHEY and SVGAGI. V shed 0 bases and J shed 6 bases, with 9 bases lying between them. The CDR3 extends over 13 amino acids. The CDR3 DNA is TGTGCCAGCAGTTACTCGATGGGTTCCGAGCAGTACGTC. Residues: CASSYSMGSEQYV.

The rearrangement uses TRBV7-2 and TRBJ2-1; tentatively, D is TRBD1 (6 bases). V lost 5 bases, J lost 7 bases, and 15 bases lay in between. The CDR3 spans 14 residues. CDR1 and CDR2 from the germline V gene are SGHTA and FQGNSA. CDR3 nucleotides: TGTGCCAGCAGCCCTCGGGACATTTCGAATGAGCAGTTCTTC. This gives the protein CASSPRDISNEQFF.

The genes are TRBV5-1 and TRBJ2-1; the match to TRBD2 covers 10 bases. This CDR3 has 15 amino acids. V was pared by 2 bases and J by 5 bases, with 4 bases of the junction left unmatched. The germline CDR1 and CDR2 sequences are SGHRS and YFSETQ. The DNA for the CDR3 is TGCGCCAGCAGCTTCACCGGGACTAGCGACAATGAGCAGTTCTTC. The encoded protein is CASSFTGTSDNEQFF. The full variable domain, rest sourced from reference TRBV5-1 and TRBJ2-1, is KAGVTQTPRYLIKTRGQQVTLSCSPISGHRSVSWYQQTPGQGLQFLFEYFSETQRNKGNFPGRFSGRQFSNSRSEMNVSTLELGDSALYLCASSFTGTSDNEQFFGPGTRLTVL.

This clonotype has just a few counts. This sequence joins TRBV7-2 and TRBJ1-2; D gene ambiguous. CDR3 length: 15 amino acids. Trimming cost V 6 bases and J 0 bases, with 14 bases left between them. The germline CDR1 and CDR2 sequences are SGHTA and FQGNSA. CDR3 sequence reads: CASSGYGRSNYGYTF. In nucleotides, the CDR3 is TGTGCCAGCAGTGGTTACGGCCGTTCTAACTATGGCTACACCTTC.

The chain uses TRBV7-2 and TRBJ2-7; D tentatively reads TRBD1 or TRBD2 (5 bases each). There are 17 residues in the CDR3. The germline gives CDR1 SGHTA, CDR2 FQGNSA. V lost 6 bases to trimming and J lost 2 bases, with 23 bases between them. The CDR3 region is CASSFGAFWRRPYEQYF. CDR3 coding DNA: TGTGCCAGCAGTTTCGGGGCTTTCTGGCGGCGACCCTACGAGCAGTACTTC. Drawing the rest from reference TRBV7-2 and TRBJ2-7, the complete variable domain is GAGVSQSPSNKVTEKGKDVELRCDPISGHTALYWYRQSLGQGLEFLIYFQGNSAPDKSGLPSDRFSAERTGGSVSTLTIQRTQQEDSAVYLCASSFGAFWRRPYEQYFGPGTRLTVT.

The chain has TRBV5-1 and TRBJ2-3; the D is unclear. From germline, CDR1 is SGHRS and CDR2 YFSETQ. With 4 bases removed from V and 3 bases from J, the gap between germline ends came to 9 bases. The CDR3 is made up of 13 amino acids. The CDR3 nucleotides are TGCGCCAGCAGCCTTTCTTGGACAGATACGCAGTATTTT. Its translation is CASSLSWTDTQYF.

This clonotype was detected only a few times. The V call is TRBV28, the J call TRBJ2-2; maybe TRBD1 (5 bases). This CDR3 spans 15 amino acids. Trimming took off 3 bases at V and 8 bases at J, with 16 bases between the two ends. Per germline, CDR1 MDHEN and CDR2 SYDVKM. CDR3 amino acids: CASSFSQGGFGELFF. In DNA, the CDR3 is TGTGCCAGCAGTTTCAGTCAGGGCGGCTTTGGGGAGCTGTTTTTT.

This clonotype showed up just a few times. The V call is TRBV20-1, the J call TRBJ2-5, with D possibly matching TRBD2 (6 bases). V was pared by 3 bases and J by 5 bases, with 13 bases between. Germline loops: CDR1 DFQATT, CDR2 SNEGSKA (reference sequence). The CDR3 runs to 13 residues. CDR3 protein: CSASREDSETQYF. The CDR3 DNA follows: TGCAGTGCTAGCAGGGAGGATTCGGAGACCCAGTACTTC.